This T cell receptor (beta chain) was sequenced for a study of T cell repertoires in cytomegalovirus infection. Study at large: As its CMV epitopes, the study selected recently identified HLA-C-restricted and well-studied HLA-B-restricted targets. TCR beta signatures that were public indicated CMV infection and matching HLA type.

As concerns this clonotype: As yet, its antigen is unknown.

From the reads, TCRdb called clonotypes with MiXCR, one entry per CDR3 protein. The table lists roughly 730,000 distinct CDR3 sequences, around 30% of them singletons. Germline lookup yields CDR1 DFQATT and CDR2 SNEGSKA (reference sequence). Trimming took 8 bases from V and 5 from J; bases not matched to a gene: 8. The CDR3 length is 13 residues. Study-level points and caveats: HLA-C-restricted CMV-specific TCR beta clonotypes prevailed in the ex vivo response. There were carriers of CMV plus the relevant HLA, and cumulative public TCR beta family frequency identified them.

Specimen: cultured PBMCs, collected from culture after CMV antigen stimulation. The chain recombines TRBV20-1 with TRBJ2-7, with 11 bases that match TRBD2. The receptor's source is a human donor in good health (CMV status not recorded). Some clones in this sample may be carry-over from other donors' samples. CDR3 sequence reads: CSTFTSGSDEQYF. The CDR3 DNA reads as TGCAGTACCTTCACTAGCGGGAGCGACGAGCAGTACTTC.